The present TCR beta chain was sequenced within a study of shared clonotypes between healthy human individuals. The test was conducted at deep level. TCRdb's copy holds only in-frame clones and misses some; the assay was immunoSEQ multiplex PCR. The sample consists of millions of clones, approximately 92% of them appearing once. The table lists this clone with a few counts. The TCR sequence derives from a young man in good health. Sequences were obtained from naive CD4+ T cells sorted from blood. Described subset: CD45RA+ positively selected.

The CDR3 nucleotides are TGTGCCAGCAGTGACTCCGGGGCCAACCTACGGGCTTTCTTT. Amino acid sequence: CASSDSGANLRAFF. The rearrangement joins TRBV28 to TRBJ1-1, with D maybe TRBD1 (5 bases). CDR3 size: 14 residues. V shed 5 bases and J shed 11 bases, with 21 bases lying between them. CDR1 and CDR2 (germline): MDHEN, SYDVKM.